Sequencing of this T cell receptor beta chain was carried out in a study of cytomegalovirus exposure and HLA in healthy donors. In the PCR, 60 Vbeta and 13 Jbeta primers were used. The protocol was immunoSEQ multiplex PCR, while the TCRdb copy is restricted to in-frame clones and leaves out a portion. The sample yields some 130,000 clones, more than 65% seen once. CDR3 length: 14 amino acids. Between the trimmed V and J ends, which lost 6 bases and 0 bases, there was a span of 9 bases. Germline CDR1 and CDR2: LNHDA and SQIVND (reference sequence). The rearrangement uses TRBV19 and TRBJ1-5, with D perhaps matching TRBD1 (6 bases). This clonotype was sampled from a male donor in good health and CMV-seropositive. Sequencing input: PBMCs. The CDR3 spells CASSPDSSNQPQHF. The CDR3 DNA reads as TGTGCCAGTAGCCCGGACAGTAGCAATCAGCCCCAGCATTTT.